The 3 T cell receptor beta chains below come from one sample, sequenced in a study of blood T cell repertoires in COVID-19. Data came from immunoSEQ multiplex PCR; TCRdb stores just in-frame clones and leaves some out. The repertoire holds around 130,000 clones, with about 83% as singletons. Sample: peripheral blood. These receptors all come from a man between 25 and 39 years old with COVID-19, enrolled during active disease.

V is TRBV27 and J is TRBJ1-4; the D gene is possibly TRBD1 (6 bases). The CDR3 has 15 residues. Germline loops: CDR1 MNHEY, CDR2 SMNVEV (reference sequence). Trimming shortened V by 5 bases and J by 5 bases, and 15 bases separated the two germline ends. Here the CDR3 DNA reads TGTGCCAGCAGTACCACCGGGACACAAAATGAAAAACTGTTTTTT. It codes for CASSTTGTQNEKLFF.

This chain connects TRBV9 to TRBJ2-1, with 11 bases fitting TRBD1. The CDR3 runs 14 residues. Looked up from germline, CDR1 is SGDLS and CDR2 is YYNGEE. J was trimmed by 8 bases and V by 6 bases; bases with no gene match: 7. The CDR3 protein is CASTLGTGGYEQFF. The CDR3, as DNA: TGTGCCAGCACTCTCGGGACAGGGGGATATGAGCAGTTCTTC.

The genes are TRBV27 and TRBJ2-1, with 7 bases lining up with TRBD1. J lost 5 bases, V lost 4 bases, and 2 bases had no gene match. The CDR3 runs 13 residues. The V gene's germline CDR1 is MNHEY and CDR2 SMNVEV (reference sequence). CDR3 residues: CASSSQGDNEQFF. The DNA for the CDR3 is TGTGCCAGCAGTTCTCAGGGGGACAATGAGCAGTTCTTC.